The 5 T cell receptor beta chains presented below share a single source sample, sequenced in a study of T cell changes during pregnancy in multiple sclerosis. TCRdb's copy holds only in-frame clones and misses some; the assay was immunoSEQ multiplex PCR. The sample has some 47,000 clones; around 96% are singletons. The specimen comprised peripheral blood, sampled in the second trimester of pregnancy. The receptors derive from a female donor with multiple sclerosis, enrolled in a pregnancy study.

The rearrangement uses TRBV29-1 and TRBJ2-7; 7 nucleotides line up with TRBD1. V shed 6 bases and J 3 bases; nucleotides not matched to a gene: 14. Germline assignment: CDR1 SQVTM and CDR2 ANQGSEA. CDR3 length equals 15 residues. For the CDR3, the DNA is TGCAGCGTACATGATAGACAGGGTGGTATCTACGAGCAGTACTTC. Translated, it gives CSVHDRQGGIYEQYF.

This clone is medium-sized by share. The V and J genes are TRBV25-1 and TRBJ2-7; 7 bases are shared with TRBD2. Germline lookup yields CDR1 MGHDK and CDR2 SYGVNS. J was trimmed by 7 bases and V by 3 bases; bases with no gene match: 6. The CDR3 is 13 amino acids. The CDR3 nucleotides are TGTGCCAGCAGTGACACGGGGGGAAGAGAGCAGTACTTC. It encodes CASSDTGGREQYF.

V gene TRBV18 combines with J gene TRBJ2-1; 16 bases match TRBD2. CDR1 KGHSH and CDR2 LQKENI come from the germline V gene. The CDR3 is 20 residues long. The trim removed 3 bases at V and 0 bases at J, leaving 8 bases unmatched. The CDR3 spells CASSPRTGTSGGASYNEQFF. The CDR3 DNA follows: TGTGCCAGCTCACCGAGAACCGGGACTAGCGGGGGGGCCTCCTACAATGAGCAGTTCTTC.

This chain connects TRBV27 to TRBJ2-7; 7 bases line up with TRBD2. The trim removed 5 bases at V and 2 bases at J, leaving 9 bases unmatched. Germline V gene lookup returns CDR1 MNHEY and CDR2 SMNVEV (reference sequence). The CDR3 is 15 amino acids. The CDR3 DNA reads TGTGCCAGCAGTCCCAAAGTGGGAGGGCCCTACGAGCAGTACTTC. This codes for CASSPKVGGPYEQYF.

The rearrangement joins TRBV5-1 to TRBJ1-4; 9 nucleotides match TRBD1. Germline V lookup: CDR1 SGHRS, CDR2 YFSETQ. V shed 4 bases and J 6 bases; nucleotides not matched to a gene: 7. CDR3 length: 15 residues. The CDR3 DNA follows: TGCGCCAGCAGCCCGGGTGGGACAGGGTATGAAAAACTGTTTTTT. Protein: CASSPGGTGYEKLFF.